This TCR beta chain was sequenced in a study of T cell repertoires in cytomegalovirus infection. TCRdb passed the reads through MiXCR, listing each CDR3 protein once. The table lists approximately 1,000,000 distinct CDR3 sequences, roughly 30% of them singletons. This clonotype was counted a single time. Its antigen is currently unknown. The V gene lost 0 bases and the J gene lost 1 base, with 11 bases spanning the gap. CDR3 length: 16 amino acids. The V gene's germline CDR1 is MGHRA and CDR2 YSYEKL. The source is a human donor in good health (CMV status not recorded). Some clones in this sample may be carry-over from other donors' samples. This chain connects TRBV4-1 to TRBJ2-3; the D gene is possibly TRBD2 (5 bases). The sequencing here drew on cultured CD8+ T cells from PBMCs, taken from culture after CMV antigen stimulation. The CDR3 DNA reads TGCGCCAGCAGCCAAGATCTGTTGAGGGGCACAGATACGCAGTATTTT. Translation: CASSQDLLRGTDTQYF.